The T cell receptor beta chain under discussion was sequenced for a study of shared clonotypes between healthy human individuals. Study conclusions and caveats: In general, naive subsets displayed greater estimated richness than memory subsets did. It was observed that about 5% of naive CD4 clonotypes were shared across several donors.

CD45RO negativity and positive selection for CCR7 defined naive CD8 cells, a population that excluded terminally differentiated effector memory CD45RA+ cells. Regarding this clone: Its antigen remains unknown.

The study ran the assay at deep level. Researchers divided each subset's genomic DNA evenly across several immunoSEQ plates. Clones were sequenced by immunoSEQ multiplex PCR, and TCRdb holds only the in-frame ones, with some missing. The table shows some 2 million clones, with approximately 94% occurring only once. The clonotype originates from a man between 18 and 35 years old in good health. Sequencing was performed on naive CD8+ T cells sorted from blood.

The CDR3 here is CSGGWDRAEQYF. Here the CDR3 DNA reads TGCAGCGGCGGATGGGACAGGGCCGAGCAGTACTTC. The chain carries TRBV29-1 and TRBJ2-7, with 9 bases aligning to TRBD1. The CDR3 loop spans 12 amino acids. CDR1 and CDR2 from the germline V gene are SQVTM and ANQGSEA. V was clipped by 7 bases and J by 6 bases; unmatched bases: 7.